This T cell receptor beta chain derives from a study of cytotoxic CD8 clonotypes in ibrutinib-treated CLL. Study details: Among the samples, the mean was about 250,000 productive templates and 85,000 to 95,000 productive rearrangements.

Trimming took off 0 bases at V and 3 bases at J, with 9 bases between the two ends. CDR1 is MNHNY, CDR2 SVGAGI, per germline (reference sequence). The CDR3 totals 14 residues. General study points: At ibrutinib response, clonality increased, and at progression it declined back toward baseline.

Note on this clone: Its antigen is unknown.

The method was immunoSEQ multiplex PCR; TCRdb's version includes in-frame clones alone and lacks a portion of them. The table lists under 300,000 clones, 60% to 75% of them singletons, with just over 15% in the top ten. The genes are TRBV6-6 and TRBJ2-7; D is possibly TRBD1 (6 bases). The clonotype was recovered from a human donor with chronic lymphocytic leukemia. Material: PBMCs, obtained after 24 months of ibrutinib treatment. CDR3 amino acids: CASSYSWDIYEQYF. In DNA, the CDR3 is TGTGCCAGCAGTTACTCATGGGACATCTACGAGCAGTACTTC.